Listed below are T cell receptor beta chains from one sample, sequenced in a study of blood T cells in healthy people across ages. MiXCR, run by TCRdb on the 5' RACE reads, gives a single entry per CDR3 protein. This sample has hundreds of thousands of distinct CDR3 sequences, with roughly 32% found just once. The material sequenced was blood. The source of these receptors is an elderly woman in good health. CDR3s include the opening cysteine and the closing phenylalanine or tryptophan. The order of the fields is V gene, clone size, D gene, J gene, CDR3 DNA, CDR3 protein. A D gene is named only where the DNA matches it firmly. Only some rows state a clone size, as once, few, many or a class for expanded clones.

V: TRBV7-2
size: .
D: .
J: TRBJ1-1
DNA: TGTGCCAGCAGCTTAGGCGGCACCTCAGGCACTGAAGCTTTCTTT
CDR3: CASSLGGTSGTEAFF

V: TRBV28
size: .
D: .
J: TRBJ2-7
DNA: TGTGCCAGCACCGTAACAGGGAGAGGGGGCGAGCAGTACTTC
CDR3: CASTVTGRGGEQYF

V: TRBV6-5
size: .
D: .
J: TRBJ2-1
DNA: TGTGCCAGCGCGGCTGGGGATGAGCAGTTCTTC
CDR3: CASAAGDEQFF

V: TRBV6-1
size: many
D: TRBD2
J: TRBJ2-1
DNA: TGTGCCAGCTTCAGAGCGGGGGTGAATACGCTCTACAATGAGCAGTTCTTC
CDR3: CASFRAGVNTLYNEQFF

V: TRBV3-1
size: few
D: .
J: TRBJ1-6
DNA: TGTGCCAGCAGCCAAGAACGGGGGCGTTCACCCCTCCACTTT
CDR3: CASSQERGRSPLHF

V: TRBV18
size: many
D: .
J: TRBJ2-7
DNA: TGTGCCAGCTCACCCAAACAGACCTCTGGCGAGCAGTACTTC
CDR3: CASSPKQTSGEQYF

V: TRBV7-2
size: many
D: .
J: TRBJ2-3
DNA: TGTGCCAGCAGCCCGGGACTTCAGGGCACAGATACGCAGTATTTT
CDR3: CASSPGLQGTDTQYF

V: TRBV5-1
size: .
D: .
J: TRBJ1-1
DNA: TGCGCCAGCACCCTTGCGGGGAAGGCTGAAGCTTTCTTT
CDR3: CASTLAGKAEAFF

V: TRBV18
size: .
D: .
J: TRBJ2-1
DNA: TGTGCCAGCTCACCAAGCAGGCAATACAATGAGCAGTTCTTC
CDR3: CASSPSRQYNEQFF

V: TRBV9
size: many
D: .
J: TRBJ2-6
DNA: TGTGCCAGCACCTCAAAGGGGGAGCTTACTGGGGCCAACGTCCTGACTTTC
CDR3: CASTSKGELTGANVLTF

V: TRBV6-5
size: .
D: .
J: TRBJ2-3
DNA: TGTGCCAGCAGTAAACAGCGATCAGATACGCAGTATTTT
CDR3: CASSKQRSDTQYF

V: TRBV29-1
size: .
D: TRBD2
J: TRBJ2-7
DNA: TGCAGCGTCGTGGGACCTAGCGGGCCTACCTACGAGCAGTACTTC
CDR3: CSVVGPSGPTYEQYF

V: TRBV11-2
size: many
D: .
J: TRBJ2-7
DNA: TGTGCCAGCAGCCTGCGGGCAGGAGCCTACGAGCAGTACTTC
CDR3: CASSLRAGAYEQYF

V: TRBV5-8
size: .
D: .
J: TRBJ2-2
DNA: TGTGCCAGCAGAACCGGGAGTGACACCGGGGAGCTGTTTTTT
CDR3: CASRTGSDTGELFF

V: TRBV15
size: many
D: .
J: TRBJ1-4
DNA: TGTGCCACCAGCAGAGATAATAGGGCTGGAGAAAAACTGTTTTTT
CDR3: CATSRDNRAGEKLFF

V: TRBV6-6
size: many
D: .
J: TRBJ1-6
DNA: TGTGCCAGCAGTTTTCTCAGGGCTAATAATTCACCCCTCCACTTT
CDR3: CASSFLRANNSPLHF

V: TRBV20-1
size: .
D: TRBD1
J: TRBJ2-5
DNA: TGCAGTGCCGTGGGGACAGGGCAAGAGACCCAGTACTTC
CDR3: CSAVGTGQETQYF

V: TRBV7-9
size: .
D: TRBD1
J: TRBJ1-6
DNA: TGTGCCGGCAGCTTAACGGCAGGGGGAAAGGAGCCCCTCCACTTT
CDR3: CAGSLTAGGKEPLHF

V: TRBV4-3
size: .
D: TRBD2
J: TRBJ2-7
DNA: TGCGCCAGCAGCACATTCCTAGCGGCTAGCGGGAGTCACGAGCAGTACTTC
CDR3: CASSTFLAASGSHEQYF

V: TRBV20-1
size: .
D: .
J: TRBJ2-6
DNA: TGCAGTGCTAAAATCCCGCGAGGGGCCAACGTCCGGACTTTC
CDR3: CSAKIPRGANVRTF

V: TRBV10-3
size: .
D: TRBD1
J: TRBJ2-3
DNA: TGTGCCATGCAGACAGGGACCTCTGACACAGATACGCAGTATTTT
CDR3: CAMQTGTSDTDTQYF

V: TRBV25-1
size: .
D: .
J: TRBJ2-7
DNA: TGTGCCAGCAGTGACCGGGGTTACAATGAGCAGTACTTC
CDR3: CASSDRGYNEQYF

V: TRBV6-1
size: many
D: .
J: TRBJ2-7
DNA: TGTGCCAGCAAGGAAGGACCGTCGAGTTACGAGCAGTACTTC
CDR3: CASKEGPSSYEQYF

V: TRBV18
size: .
D: TRBD2
J: TRBJ2-1
DNA: TGTGCCAGCTCACCAGCGGGGCGGGCTAGCGGGGCGAGCAATGAGCAGTTCTTC
CDR3: CASSPAGRASGASNEQFF

V: TRBV5-1
size: few
D: .
J: TRBJ2-7
DNA: TGCGCCAGCAGCTTGGTGGCCAGTTTTAGCTCCTACAATGAGCAGTACTTC
CDR3: CASSLVASFSSYNEQYF

V: TRBV28
size: .
D: .
J: TRBJ2-7
DNA: TGTGCCAGCAGGGTGACTGGGTACGAGCAGTACTTC
CDR3: CASRVTGYEQYF

V: TRBV29-1
size: .
D: TRBD1
J: TRBJ2-7
DNA: TGCAGCGTTGAAGAGGCGACAGGGTACGGGTATGAGCAGTACTTC
CDR3: CSVEEATGYGYEQYF

V: TRBV7-3
size: many
D: .
J: TRBJ2-3
DNA: TGTGCCAGCAGCCCACAGCTCGGTACAGATACGCAGTATTTT
CDR3: CASSPQLGTDTQYF

V: TRBV28
size: many
D: .
J: TRBJ1-1
DNA: TGTGCCAGCAGCGTTAAGGGTGTAGCTTTCTTT
CDR3: CASSVKGVAFF

V: TRBV5-1
size: many
D: TRBD1
J: TRBJ2-1
DNA: TGCGCCAGCAGCCCAGGGGGCTGGAATGAAAATGAGCAGTTCTTC
CDR3: CASSPGGWNENEQFF

V: TRBV27
size: few
D: .
J: TRBJ1-6
DNA: TGTGCCAGCAGTGGTTCAGAGGGTGGTTCACCCCTCCACTTT
CDR3: CASSGSEGGSPLHF

V: TRBV15
size: many
D: .
J: TRBJ1-5
DNA: TGTGCCACCAGCAGACAGGGGTCTAGCAATCAGCCCCAGCATTTT
CDR3: CATSRQGSSNQPQHF

V: TRBV12-3/TRBV12-4
size: many
D: .
J: TRBJ2-1
DNA: TGTGCCAGTGAGGGTGGGATGAGCAATGAGCAGTTCTTC
CDR3: CASEGGMSNEQFF

V: TRBV20-1
size: many
D: .
J: TRBJ2-3
DNA: TGCAGTGCTAGCAGCCGGGATACGCAGTATTTT
CDR3: CSASSRDTQYF

V: TRBV7-9
size: .
D: .
J: TRBJ2-7
DNA: TGTGCCAGCAGCTTAAGCGGGTACAATGAGCAGTACTTC
CDR3: CASSLSGYNEQYF

V: TRBV6-2/TRBV6-3
size: .
D: .
J: TRBJ2-1
DNA: TGTGCCAGCAGTTCCGAGCTCATAAGCTCCTACAATGAGCAGTTCTTC
CDR3: CASSSELISSYNEQFF

V: TRBV24-1
size: .
D: .
J: TRBJ2-3
DNA: TGTGCCACCAGGGACCCGAGACAGCCGGGGGCGCAGTATTTT
CDR3: CATRDPRQPGAQYF

V: TRBV4-3
size: .
D: .
J: TRBJ2-3
DNA: TGCGCCAGCAGCCAAGGGCCTCATCGGGGAATTAGCACAGATACGCAGTATTTT
CDR3: CASSQGPHRGISTDTQYF

V: TRBV20-1
size: many
D: .
J: TRBJ2-1
DNA: TGCAGTGCTAGAGATCTCGTCAGCTCCTACAATGAGCAGTTCTTC
CDR3: CSARDLVSSYNEQFF

V: TRBV7-8
size: .
D: TRBD2
J: TRBJ2-7
DNA: TGTGCCAGCAGCTTAGAACTAGCGGATTCCTACGAGCAGTACTTC
CDR3: CASSLELADSYEQYF

V: TRBV7-9
size: many
D: .
J: TRBJ2-7
DNA: TGTGCCAGCAGCTTAGATGGGGGCTCCTACGAGCAGTACTTC
CDR3: CASSLDGGSYEQYF

V: TRBV20-1
size: many
D: TRBD1
J: TRBJ2-6
DNA: TGCAGTGCTAGGGCAGACAGGGTTGGGGCCAACGTCCTGACTTTC
CDR3: CSARADRVGANVLTF

V: TRBV7-2
size: many
D: .
J: TRBJ1-5
DNA: TGTGCCAGCAGCGCACAGGCTGATAGCAATCAGCCCCAGCATTTT
CDR3: CASSAQADSNQPQHF

V: TRBV4-3
size: many
D: TRBD1
J: TRBJ2-7
DNA: TGCGCCAGCAGCCAAGGCCGGACAGGGGGTGAGCAGTACTTC
CDR3: CASSQGRTGGEQYF

V: TRBV6-2/TRBV6-3
size: few
D: .
J: TRBJ2-7
DNA: TGTGCCAGCAGCCGTTCGACTAGATCCTACGAGCAGTACTTC
CDR3: CASSRSTRSYEQYF

V: TRBV5-6
size: .
D: .
J: TRBJ2-7
DNA: TGTGTCAGCAGCTTCTTGGGATTTATGAGGGCCGCCGGCGAGCAGTACTTC
CDR3: CVSSFLGFMRAAGEQYF